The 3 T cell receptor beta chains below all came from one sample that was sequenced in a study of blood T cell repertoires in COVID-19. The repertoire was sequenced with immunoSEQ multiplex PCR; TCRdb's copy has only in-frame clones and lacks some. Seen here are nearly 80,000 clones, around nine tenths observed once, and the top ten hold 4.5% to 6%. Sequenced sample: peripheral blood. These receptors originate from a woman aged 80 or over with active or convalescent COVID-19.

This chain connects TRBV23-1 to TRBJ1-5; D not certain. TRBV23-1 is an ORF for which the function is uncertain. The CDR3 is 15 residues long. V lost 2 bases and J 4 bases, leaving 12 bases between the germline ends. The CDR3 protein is CASSQQAGPNQPQHF. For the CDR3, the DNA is TGCGCCAGCAGTCAACAGGCTGGCCCTAATCAGCCCCAGCATTTT.

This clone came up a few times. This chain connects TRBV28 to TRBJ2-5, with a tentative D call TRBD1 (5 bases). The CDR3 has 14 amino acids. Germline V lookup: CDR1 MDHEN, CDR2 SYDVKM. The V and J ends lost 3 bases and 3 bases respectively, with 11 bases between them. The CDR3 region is CASSFRAVKETQYF. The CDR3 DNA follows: TGTGCCAGCAGTTTCAGGGCGGTGAAAGAGACCCAGTACTTC.

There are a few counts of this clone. The CDR3 DNA reads as TGCGCCAGCAGGCCTACTAGCGGGAGTACTGGGGCCAACGTCCTGACTTTC. It translates to CASRPTSGSTGANVLTF. The V and J genes are TRBV5-1 and TRBJ2-6, with 11 nucleotides matching TRBD2. CDR3 length: 17 residues. Germline-derived CDR1 and CDR2 are SGHRS and YFSETQ. V lost 5 bases to trimming and J lost 2 bases; unmatched junction nucleotides: 6.